Each of the 17 T cell receptor beta chains below was sequenced from the same sample in a study of cytomegalovirus exposure and HLA in healthy donors. Researchers ran the PCR with 60 Vbeta and 13 Jbeta primers. Clones were read by immunoSEQ multiplex PCR, and TCRdb kept only the in-frame ones, dropping some. Counted here are about 120,000 clones, roughly 80% occurring once; the ten biggest clones make up about 2%. The sequencing input was PBMCs. These receptor sequences come from a man under 40 in good health and CMV-seronegative.

The chain employs TRBV4-2 and TRBJ2-7; 8 nucleotides line up with TRBD1. This CDR3 contains 15 residues. Germline CDR1 LGHNA, CDR2 YNFKEQ. The V and J ends lost 2 bases and 2 bases, in that order; junction bases with no gene match: 5. The CDR3 DNA sequence: TGTGCCAGCAGCCAAACAGGGACAGGCACCTACGAGCAGTACTTC. Translation gives CASSQTGTGTYEQYF.

The chain links TRBV27 to TRBJ2-5, with D maybe TRBD2 (6 bases). CDR1 is MNHEY and CDR2 is SMNVEV in the germline V gene (reference sequence). The CDR3 length is 14 residues. V was cut by 6 bases and J by 2 bases, with 13 bases left in between. DNA of the CDR3: TGTGCCAGCAGGCCCAGGGCGGGGCAAGAGACCCAGTACTTC. The encoded protein is CASRPRAGQETQYF.

The chain is built from TRBV7-9 and TRBJ2-1, with 7 bases lining up with TRBD2. The CDR3 has 14 residues. Germline CDR1 SEHNR, CDR2 FQNEAQ (reference sequence). The J segment lost 9 bases and the V segment lost 6 bases, leaving 11 bases of the junction unmatched. Written as DNA, the CDR3 is TGTGCCAGCAGAGCGGGACTTAGCCGCGGTGAGCAGTTCTTC. It is translated as CASRAGLSRGEQFF.

The chain carries TRBV7-2 and TRBJ2-7; D is unresolved. The germline V gene has CDR1 SGHTA and CDR2 FQGNSA. The germline V and J ends were trimmed by 4 bases and 12 bases, with 19 bases remaining between them. The CDR3 is 13 amino acids. CDR3 protein: CASSSSFPAEAYF. CDR3 DNA: TGTGCCAGCAGCTCTTCTTTCCCAGCTGAGGCGTACTTC.

CDR3 sequence (DNA): TGTGCCAGCAGTTCGACAGCAAAGGATAGGCTCGGAGCTTTCTTT. Translation gives CASSSTAKDRLGAFF. J is TRBJ1-1 and V is TRBV6-5; D possibly corresponds to TRBD1 (5 bases). Germline V lookup: CDR1 MNHEY, CDR2 SVGAGI. The V end lost 4 bases, the J end lost 10 bases, and 22 bases lay between the germline ends. The length of the CDR3 is 15 residues.

The rearrangement joins TRBV5-1 to TRBJ1-3; 7 positions agree with TRBD1. Germline values: CDR1 SGHRS, CDR2 YFSETQ. With 1 base clipped from V and 4 bases from J, the junction kept 5 bases outside the gene matches. CDR3 length: 15 amino acids. This CDR3 is CASSLIGDSGNTIYF. Written as DNA, the CDR3 is TGCGCCAGCAGCTTGATCGGGGACAGCGGAAACACCATATATTTT. The full variable domain, completed using reference TRBV5-1 and TRBJ1-3, is KAGVTQTPRYLIKTRGQQVTLSCSPISGHRSVSWYQQTPGQGLQFLFEYFSETQRNKGNFPGRFSGRQFSNSRSEMNVSTLELGDSALYLCASSLIGDSGNTIYFGEGSWLTVV.

V usage is TRBV29-1 and J usage is TRBJ2-7; 9 bases line up with TRBD1. V gave up 6 bases and J gave up 6 bases; unmatched junction bases: 12. Germline-derived CDR1 and CDR2 are SQVTM and ANQGSEA. CDR3 length: 14 residues. CDR3 sequence: CSVHPGTGQGEQYF. CDR3 nucleotides: TGCAGCGTGCACCCCGGGACAGGGCAAGGCGAGCAGTACTTC.

The chain couples TRBV5-6 to TRBJ2-1; the D gene is possibly TRBD1 (6 bases). CDR3 length equals 14 residues. CDR1 and CDR2 (germline): SGHDT, YYEEEE. V was shortened by 0 bases and J by 3 bases, with 7 bases between the two germline ends. Here the CDR3 DNA reads TGTGCCAGCAGCTTGGCGGACAGCTACAATGAGCAGTTCTTC. Amino acids: CASSLADSYNEQFF.

V gene TRBV6-5 combines with J gene TRBJ1-4; D possibly corresponds to TRBD1 (6 bases). CDR1 MNHEY and CDR2 SVGAGI come from the germline V gene. V was cut by 4 bases and J by 5 bases, with 14 bases left in between. The CDR3 is 15 residues long. The CDR3: CASSSSQGRNEKLFF. The CDR3 DNA reads as TGTGCCAGCAGTTCTTCACAGGGTAGAAATGAAAAACTGTTTTTT.

Only one count was recorded for this clone. The chain couples TRBV6-6 to TRBJ1-1; 7 bases line up with TRBD1. The germline gives CDR1 MNHNY, CDR2 SVGAGI (reference sequence). This CDR3 spans 13 amino acids. J was trimmed by 5 bases and V by 2 bases; bases with no gene match: 2. CDR3 in DNA: TGTGCCAGCAGTTACGGGACAGAAACTGAAGCTTTCTTT. This encodes CASSYGTETEAFF.

This clone turned up a few times. One junction end does not reproduce the germline sequence, and a read error may be involved. The rearrangement links TRBV5-6 to TRBJ2-4; tentative D call: TRBD2 (5 bases). The germline V gene has CDR1 SGHDT and CDR2 YYEEEE. This CDR3 has 15 amino acids. The CDR3 region is CASSFTALAKNSQYF. The CDR3 nucleotides are TGTGCCAGCAGCTTTACAGCTCTAGCCAAAAACAGTCAGTACTTC.

The rearrangement links TRBV7-2 to TRBJ2-1; D is ambiguous. CDR1 is SGHTA and CDR2 is FQGNSA in the germline V gene. The CDR3 runs 14 residues. V lost 2 bases and J lost 6, with 11 bases in between. The CDR3 nucleotides are TGTGCCAGCAGCTTATTTTCCCGCGGCAATGAGCAGTTCTTC. Translating gives CASSLFSRGNEQFF.

The V call is TRBV6-5, the J call TRBJ2-5; a weak D match, TRBD1 (5 bases). CDR3 length: 15 amino acids. The germline V and J ends were trimmed by 0 bases and 2 bases, with 10 bases remaining between them. Per germline, CDR1 MNHEY and CDR2 SVGAGI. CDR3 residues: CASSYSWGRQETQYF. The DNA of the CDR3 is TGTGCCAGCAGTTACTCGTGGGGCAGACAAGAGACCCAGTACTTC.

V gene TRBV25-1 combines with J gene TRBJ1-1; a possible D gene is TRBD1 (6 bases). V was trimmed by 4 bases and J by 0 bases, leaving 18 bases between them. The CDR3 is 17 residues long. Germline values: CDR1 MGHDK, CDR2 SYGVNS. CDR3 bases: TGTGCCAGCAGTGTCTCTCCCGGACAGCACATGAACACTGAAGCTTTCTTT. It encodes CASSVSPGQHMNTEAFF.

CDR3 residues: CASSPMKGPGGETQYF. The CDR3 bases are TGTGCCAGCAGCCCCATGAAGGGGCCCGGGGGAGAGACCCAGTACTTC. The chain carries TRBV16 and TRBJ2-5; maybe TRBD2 (6 bases). Trimming removed 4 bases at V and 4 bases at J, with 19 bases between. CDR3 length: 16 amino acids. CDR1 and CDR2 from the germline V gene are KGHSY and FQNENV.

V usage is TRBV5-1 and J usage is TRBJ1-1, with D uncertain. This CDR3 is 17 amino acids long. V was clipped by 0 bases and J by 1 base, with 16 bases between them. Germline assignment: CDR1 SGHRS and CDR2 YFSETQ. The CDR3 region is CASSLAVRSGENTEAFF. The CDR3 bases are TGCGCCAGCAGCTTGGCCGTACGCTCCGGGGAGAACACTGAAGCTTTCTTT.

This clone was recorded once. The V call is TRBV6-1, the J call TRBJ2-5; TRBD2 agrees at 8 bases. Germline CDR1 MNHNS, CDR2 SASEGT. The V gene end was trimmed by 5 bases and the J gene end by 5 bases; junction bases not matched to a gene: 1. The CDR3 totals 12 residues. CDR3 region: CASSSSGETQYF. The CDR3 DNA is TGTGCCAGCAGTTCTAGCGGGGAGACCCAGTACTTC.